This passage covers 7 T cell receptor beta chains from one sample sequenced in a study of T-cell memory formation after mild COVID-19. In TCRdb, the 5' RACE reads were re-called with MiXCR into one record per CDR3 protein. The sample records 65,000 to 100,000 distinct CDR3 sequences, 10% to 15% being singletons. Source material: PBMCs or a T cell subset sorted from them (not recorded which). Receptors originate from a man between 18 and 35 years old who had mild COVID-19 (a few samples of this study predate the infection). Cell type and time point are not known.

The J gene is TRBJ2-5, the V gene TRBV11-2, with TRBD1 identical over 7 bases. The CDR3 runs to 13 residues. V dropped 5 bases and J dropped 3; count of bases not matched to a gene: 3. The germline V gene encodes CDR1 SGHAT and CDR2 FQNNGV. CDR3 nucleotides: TGTGCCAGCAGCCCAGGGGGAGAAGAGACCCAGTACTTC. Translation gives CASSPGGEETQYF. Based on the CDR3 plus reference TRBV11-2 and TRBJ2-5, the full variable domain is EAGVAQSPRYKIIEKRQSVAFWCNPISGHATLYWYQQILGQGPKLLIQFQNNGVVDDSQLPKDRFSAERLKGVDSTLKIQPAKLEDSAVYLCASSPGGEETQYFGPGTRLLVL.

The table lists this clonotype with a few counts. This rearrangement joins TRBV4-1 to TRBJ2-7, with 15 bases that match TRBD2. V gave up 4 bases and J gave up 3 bases; unmatched junction bases: 4. This CDR3 spans 16 amino acids. Germline values: CDR1 MGHRA, CDR2 YSYEKL. CDR3 sequence reads: CASSPGLAGGDYEQYV. Written as DNA, the CDR3 is TGCGCCAGCAGCCCAGGACTAGCGGGGGGGGACTACGAGCAGTACGTC.

The V call is TRBV7-9, the J call TRBJ1-2, with 10 bases fitting TRBD1. The CDR3 extends over 16 amino acids. In germline, CDR1 is SEHNR, CDR2 FQNEAQ (reference sequence). Losses at the gene ends were 5 bases for V and 2 bases for J; bases not matched to a gene: 8. The CDR3 protein is CASSTTGGLVNYGYTF. Written as DNA, the CDR3 is TGTGCCAGCAGCACGACAGGGGGCCTGGTCAACTATGGCTACACCTTC.

V usage is TRBV15 and J usage is TRBJ2-5; 7 positions agree with TRBD2. Germline V lookup: CDR1 LNHNV, CDR2 YYDKDF (reference sequence). Trimming took 5 bases from V and 0 from J; bases not matched to a gene: 9. The CDR3 is 16 residues long. CDR3 region: CATSRALGGYQETQYF. In DNA, the CDR3 is TGTGCCACCAGCCGGGCCCTGGGAGGGTACCAAGAGACCCAGTACTTC.

This clonotype was seen at least ten times. V and J are TRBV5-1 and TRBJ2-3; a possible D gene is TRBD1 (5 bases). V lost 0 bases, J lost 1 base, and 12 bases lay in between. CDR3 length equals 16 residues. Germline CDR1 and CDR2: SGHRS and YFSETQ. The CDR3 coding sequence is TGCGCCAGCAGCTTGGCCCAGGTGACAGGCACAGATACGCAGTATTTT. Translating gives CASSLAQVTGTDTQYF.

The chain employs TRBV21-1 and TRBJ2-3; TRBD2 is the table's D call, not checked against the DNA. TRBV21-1 is given as a pseudogene. The CDR3 spans 17 residues. The CDR3 protein is CASSKVPGTRDADTQYF. The CDR3 coding sequence is TGTGCCAGCAGCAAAGTTCCGGGGACTAGAGATGCAGATACGCAGTATTTT.

The chain joins TRBV19 to TRBJ2-5; 7 bases agree with TRBD2. V lost 4 bases to trimming and J lost 5 bases; unmatched junction nucleotides: 4. Germline lookup yields CDR1 LNHDA and CDR2 SQIVND (reference sequence). This CDR3 has 13 residues. CDR3 in DNA: TGTGCCAGTAGTAGCGGGGGTGGGGAGACCCAGTACTTC. Translating gives CASSSGGGETQYF.